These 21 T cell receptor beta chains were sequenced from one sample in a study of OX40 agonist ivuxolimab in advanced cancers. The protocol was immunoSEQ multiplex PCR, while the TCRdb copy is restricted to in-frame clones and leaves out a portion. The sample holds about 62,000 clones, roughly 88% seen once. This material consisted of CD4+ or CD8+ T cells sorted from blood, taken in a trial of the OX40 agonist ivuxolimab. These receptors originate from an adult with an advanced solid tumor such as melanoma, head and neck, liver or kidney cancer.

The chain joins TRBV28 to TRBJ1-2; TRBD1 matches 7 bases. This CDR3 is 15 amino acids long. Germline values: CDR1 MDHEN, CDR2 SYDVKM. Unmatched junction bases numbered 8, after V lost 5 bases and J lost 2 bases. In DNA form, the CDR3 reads TGTGCCAGCAGTCCGGCCCCGACAGGGAACTATGGCTACACCTTC. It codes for CASSPAPTGNYGYTF.

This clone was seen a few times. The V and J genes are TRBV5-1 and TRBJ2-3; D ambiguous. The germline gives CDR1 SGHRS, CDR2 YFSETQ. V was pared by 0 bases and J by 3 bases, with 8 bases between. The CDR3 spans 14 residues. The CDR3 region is CASSLGTPTDTQYF. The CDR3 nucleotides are TGCGCCAGCAGCTTGGGAACTCCGACAGATACGCAGTATTTT.

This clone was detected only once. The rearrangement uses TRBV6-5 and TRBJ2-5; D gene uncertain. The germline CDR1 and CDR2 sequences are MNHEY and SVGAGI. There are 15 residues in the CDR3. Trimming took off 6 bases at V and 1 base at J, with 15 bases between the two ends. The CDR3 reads CASSLAFGSQETQYF. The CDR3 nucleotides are TGTGCCAGCAGCCTGGCATTTGGTTCCCAAGAGACCCAGTACTTC.

The CDR3 DNA follows: TGTGCCAGCAGCCCCGACTTCGGGGTTTCCTGGGGAGGCAATGAGCAGTTCTTC. It is translated as CASSPDFGVSWGGNEQFF. The chain employs TRBV9 and TRBJ2-1, with D perhaps TRBD2 (6 bases). Germline assignment: CDR1 SGDLS and CDR2 YYNGEE. The CDR3 runs to 18 residues. V gave up 4 bases and J gave up 6 bases, with 26 bases separating them.

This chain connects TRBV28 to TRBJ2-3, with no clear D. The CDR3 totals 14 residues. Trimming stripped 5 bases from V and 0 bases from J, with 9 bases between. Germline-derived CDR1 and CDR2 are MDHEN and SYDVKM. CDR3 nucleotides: TGTGCCAGCAGTAAGACCCCTAGCACAGATACGCAGTATTTT. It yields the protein CASSKTPSTDTQYF.

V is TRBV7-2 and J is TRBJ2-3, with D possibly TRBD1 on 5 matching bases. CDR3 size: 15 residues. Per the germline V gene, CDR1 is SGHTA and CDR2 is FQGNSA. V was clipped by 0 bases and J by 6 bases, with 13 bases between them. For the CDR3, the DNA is TGTGCCAGCAGCTTAGCGCTAACACAGGCGGATACGCAGTATTTT. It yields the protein CASSLALTQADTQYF.

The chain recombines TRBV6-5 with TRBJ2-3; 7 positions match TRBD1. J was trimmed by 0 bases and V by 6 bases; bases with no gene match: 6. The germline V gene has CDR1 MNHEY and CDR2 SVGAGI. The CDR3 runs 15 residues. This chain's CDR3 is CASRYRGSSTDTQYF. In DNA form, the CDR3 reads TGTGCCAGCAGATACAGGGGCTCCAGCACAGATACGCAGTATTTT.

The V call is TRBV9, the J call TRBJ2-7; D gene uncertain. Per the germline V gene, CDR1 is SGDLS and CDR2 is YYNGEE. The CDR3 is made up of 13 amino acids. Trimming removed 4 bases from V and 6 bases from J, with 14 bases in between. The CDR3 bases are TGTGCCAGCAGCCCCGCCAGTCTCCTCGAGCAGTACTTC. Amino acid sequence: CASSPASLLEQYF.

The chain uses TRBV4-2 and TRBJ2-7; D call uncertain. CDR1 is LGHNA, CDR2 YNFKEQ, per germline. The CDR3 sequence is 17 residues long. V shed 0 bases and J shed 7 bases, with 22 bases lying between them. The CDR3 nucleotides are TGTGCCAGCAGCCAAGATATCAACGGGTTCCAGCTAGTAGAGCAGTACTTC. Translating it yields CASSQDINGFQLVEQYF.

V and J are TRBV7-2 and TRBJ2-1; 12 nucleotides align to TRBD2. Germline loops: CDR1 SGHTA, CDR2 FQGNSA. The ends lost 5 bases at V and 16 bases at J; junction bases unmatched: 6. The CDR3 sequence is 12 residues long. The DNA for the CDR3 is TGTGCCAGCAGCCCATCTAGCGGGGGGGCTTTCTTC. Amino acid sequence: CASSPSSGGAFF.

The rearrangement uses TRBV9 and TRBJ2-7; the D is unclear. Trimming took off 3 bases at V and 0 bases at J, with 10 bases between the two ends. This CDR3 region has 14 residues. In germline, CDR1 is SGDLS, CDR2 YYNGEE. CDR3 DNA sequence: TGTGCCAGCAGCGCAGAGACCGTCTCCTACGAGCAGTACTTC. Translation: CASSAETVSYEQYF.

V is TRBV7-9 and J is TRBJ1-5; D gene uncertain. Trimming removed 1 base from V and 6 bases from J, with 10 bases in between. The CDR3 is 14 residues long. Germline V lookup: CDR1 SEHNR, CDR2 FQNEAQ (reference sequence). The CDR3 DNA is TGTGCCAGCAGCTTAGGTGGGGTAGGTCAGCCCCAGCATTTT. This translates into CASSLGGVGQPQHF.

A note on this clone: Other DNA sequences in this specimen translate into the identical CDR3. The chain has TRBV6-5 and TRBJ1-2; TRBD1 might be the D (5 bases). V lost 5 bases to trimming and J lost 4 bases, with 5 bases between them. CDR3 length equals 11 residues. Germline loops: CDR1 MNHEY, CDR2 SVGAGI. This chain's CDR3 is CASSTGYGYTF. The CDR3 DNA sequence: TGTGCCAGCAGTACAGGCTATGGCTACACCTTC.

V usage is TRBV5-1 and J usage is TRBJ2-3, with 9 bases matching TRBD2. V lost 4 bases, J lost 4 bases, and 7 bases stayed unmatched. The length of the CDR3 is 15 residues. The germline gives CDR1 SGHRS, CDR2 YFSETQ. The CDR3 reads CASSPGLAPADTQYF. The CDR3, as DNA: TGCGCCAGCAGCCCAGGACTAGCGCCCGCAGATACGCAGTATTTT. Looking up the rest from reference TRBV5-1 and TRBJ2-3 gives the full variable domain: KAGVTQTPRYLIKTRGQQVTLSCSPISGHRSVSWYQQTPGQGLQFLFEYFSETQRNKGNFPGRFSGRQFSNSRSEMNVSTLELGDSALYLCASSPGLAPADTQYFGPGTRLTVL.

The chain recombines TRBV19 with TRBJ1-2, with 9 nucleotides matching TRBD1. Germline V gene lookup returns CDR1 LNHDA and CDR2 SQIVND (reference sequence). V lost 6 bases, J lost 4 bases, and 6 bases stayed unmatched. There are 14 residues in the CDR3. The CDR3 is CASSPQGAGYGYTF. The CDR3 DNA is TGTGCCAGTAGCCCACAGGGGGCTGGCTATGGCTACACCTTC. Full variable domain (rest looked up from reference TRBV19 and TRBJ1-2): DGGITQSPKYLFRKEGQNVTLSCEQNLNHDAMYWYRQDPGQGLRLIYYSQIVNDFQKGDIAEGYSVSREKKESFPLTVTSAQKNPTAFYLCASSPQGAGYGYTFGSGTRLTVV.

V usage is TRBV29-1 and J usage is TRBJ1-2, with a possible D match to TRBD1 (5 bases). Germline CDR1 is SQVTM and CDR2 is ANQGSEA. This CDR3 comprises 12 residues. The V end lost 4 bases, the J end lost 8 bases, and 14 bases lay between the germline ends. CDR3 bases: TGCAGCGTTGTCGGGACTTTTGGGGGCTACACCTTC. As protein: CSVVGTFGGYTF.

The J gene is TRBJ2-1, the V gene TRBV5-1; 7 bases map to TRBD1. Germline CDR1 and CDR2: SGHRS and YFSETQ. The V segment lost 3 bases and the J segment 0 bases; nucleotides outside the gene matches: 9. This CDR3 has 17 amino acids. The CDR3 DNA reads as TGCGCCAGCAGCTCCGGACAGGCCTTTAGCTCCTACAATGAGCAGTTCTTC. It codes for CASSSGQAFSSYNEQFF.

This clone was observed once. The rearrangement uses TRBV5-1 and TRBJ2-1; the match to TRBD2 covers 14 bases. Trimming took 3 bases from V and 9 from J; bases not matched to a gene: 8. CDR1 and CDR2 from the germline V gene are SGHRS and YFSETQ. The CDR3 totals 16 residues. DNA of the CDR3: TGCGCCAGCAGCTATGGGACTAGCGGGGGTCAGGGTGAGCAGTTCTTC. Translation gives CASSYGTSGGQGEQFF.

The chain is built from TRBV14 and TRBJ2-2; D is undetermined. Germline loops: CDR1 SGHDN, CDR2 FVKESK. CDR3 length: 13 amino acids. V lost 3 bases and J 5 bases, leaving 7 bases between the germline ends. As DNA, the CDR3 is TGTGCCAGCAGCCATTCGGTTACCGGGGAGCTGTTTTTT. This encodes CASSHSVTGELFF.

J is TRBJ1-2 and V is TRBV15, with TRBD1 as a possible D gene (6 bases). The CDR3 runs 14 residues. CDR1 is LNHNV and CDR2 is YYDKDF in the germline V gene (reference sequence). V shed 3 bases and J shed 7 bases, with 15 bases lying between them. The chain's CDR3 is CATSRFTGLGGYTF. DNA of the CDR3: TGTGCCACCAGCAGGTTTACAGGGTTGGGTGGCTACACCTTC.

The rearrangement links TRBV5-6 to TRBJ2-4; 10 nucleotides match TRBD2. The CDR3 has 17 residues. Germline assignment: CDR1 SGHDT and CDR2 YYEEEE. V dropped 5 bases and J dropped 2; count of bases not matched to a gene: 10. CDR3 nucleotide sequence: TGTGCCAGCAGAGGATGGGGGACTAGCGTGACCAAAAACATTCAGTACTTC. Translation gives CASRGWGTSVTKNIQYF. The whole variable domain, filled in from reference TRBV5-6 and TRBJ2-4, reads DAGVTQSPTHLIKTRGQQVTLRCSPKSGHDTVSWYQQALGQGPQFIFQYYEEEERQRGNFPDRFSGHQFPNYSSELNVNALLLGDSALYLCASRGWGTSVTKNIQYFGAGTRLSVL.